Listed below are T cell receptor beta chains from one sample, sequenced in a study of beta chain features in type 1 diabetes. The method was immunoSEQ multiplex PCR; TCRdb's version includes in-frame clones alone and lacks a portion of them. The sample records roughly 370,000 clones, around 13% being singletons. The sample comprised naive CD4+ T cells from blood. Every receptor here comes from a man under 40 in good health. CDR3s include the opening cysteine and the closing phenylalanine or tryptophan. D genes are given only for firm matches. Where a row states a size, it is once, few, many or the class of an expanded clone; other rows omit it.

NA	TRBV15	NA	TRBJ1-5	TGTGCCACCAGCAGAGATATCACTAATCAGCCCCAGCATTTT	CATSRDITNQPQHF
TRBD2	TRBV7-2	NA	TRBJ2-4	TGTGCCAGCAGCCCCCGACTAGCGGGGCCCCTAGCCAAAAACATTCAGTACTTC	CASSPRLAGPLAKNIQYF
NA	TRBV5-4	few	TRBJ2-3	TGTGCCAGCAGCTTGAAGGGGATAAGCACAGATACGCAGTATTTT	CASSLKGISTDTQYF
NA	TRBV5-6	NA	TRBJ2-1	TGTGCCAGCAGCTTGGTGTTGCCCGTAGCGGTGAGTAGGAATGAGCAGTTCTTC	CASSLVLPVAVSRNEQFF
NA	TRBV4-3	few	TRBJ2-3	TGCGCCAGCAGCCAAGATCGCCGCCAGGCGAGATCAGATACGCAGTATTTT	CASSQDRRQARSDTQYF
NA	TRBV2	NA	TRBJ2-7	TGTGCCAGCAGTGAAACGCGTCCACCTATATCCTACGAGCAGTACTTC	CASSETRPPISYEQYF
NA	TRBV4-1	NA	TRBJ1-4	TGCGCCAGCAGCCAGACAGAGGGGTTTGAAAAACTGTTTTTT	CASSQTEGFEKLFF
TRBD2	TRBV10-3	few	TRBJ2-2	TGTGCCATCCTCACTAGCGGGGATGGGGAGCTGTTTTTT	CAILTSGDGELFF
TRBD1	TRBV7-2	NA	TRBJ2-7	TGTGCCAGCAGCAGCCCGGACAGGGCCTCTTACGAGCAGTACTTC	CASSSPDRASYEQYF
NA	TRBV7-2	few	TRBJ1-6	TGTGCCAGCAGCTCTAGAAGCTCCTATAATTCACCCCTCCACTTT	CASSSRSSYNSPLHF
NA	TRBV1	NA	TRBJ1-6	TGCACCAGCAGCATGTGTAATTCACCCCTCCACTTT	CTSSMCNSPLHF
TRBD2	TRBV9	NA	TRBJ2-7	TGTGCCAGCAGCGCCCGGAGGGGACTAGAGACTGAGCAGTACTTC	CASSARRGLETEQYF
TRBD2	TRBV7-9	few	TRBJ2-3	TGTGCCAGTATCTATAGCGGGAGGACTGGGGATACGCAGTATTTT	CASIYSGRTGDTQYF
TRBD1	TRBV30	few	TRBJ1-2	TGTGCCTGGAGTGGGACAGGGCTTAGTGGCTACACCTTC	CAWSGTGLSGYTF
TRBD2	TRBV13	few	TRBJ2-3	TGTGCCAGCAGCTCAAGGACTAGCGGGACAGATACGCAGTATTTT	CASSSRTSGTDTQYF
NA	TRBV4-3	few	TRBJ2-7	TGCGCCAGCAGCCAAGACGTCCGGACCTACGAGCAGTACTTC	CASSQDVRTYEQYF
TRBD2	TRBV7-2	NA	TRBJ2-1	TGTGCCAGCACCTCTTTAAGCGGGAGTAGAGGGAATGAGCAGTTCTTC	CASTSLSGSRGNEQFF
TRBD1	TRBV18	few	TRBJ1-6	TGTGCCAGCTCACCCCGACAGGGAGATAATTCACCCCTCCACTTT	CASSPRQGDNSPLHF
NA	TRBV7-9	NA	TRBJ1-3	TGTGCCAGCAGCCTGTTAGAACGCTCCTCTGGAAACACCATATATTTT	CASSLLERSSGNTIYF
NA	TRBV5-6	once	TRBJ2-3	TGTGCCAGCAGCTCCACATGGCCGTGGGGAAGCCTCACAGATACGCAGTATTTT	CASSSTWPWGSLTDTQYF
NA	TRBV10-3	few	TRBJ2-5	TGTGCCATCAGTGAGTCGGCTACCTCCCAGTACTTC	CAISESATSQYF
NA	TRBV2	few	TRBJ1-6	TGTGCCAGCCAGTACGGCTATAATTCACCCCTCCACTTT	CASQYGYNSPLHF
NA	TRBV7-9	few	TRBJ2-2	TGTGCCAGCAGCCCCACCCCCCCCGGGGAGCTGTTTTTT	CASSPTPPGELFF
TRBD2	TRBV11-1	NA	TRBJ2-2	TGTGCCAGCAGCTTGACTAGCTTAGACGGGGAGCTGTTTTTT	CASSLTSLDGELFF
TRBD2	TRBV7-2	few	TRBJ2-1	TGTGCCAGCAGCTTAGGGGTAGCGGGAGTGTCTTACAATGAGCAGTTCTTC	CASSLGVAGVSYNEQFF
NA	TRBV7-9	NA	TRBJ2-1	TGTGCCAGCAGCCGGGCTAGGTTCCGGCAGTACAATGAGCAGTTCTTC	CASSRARFRQYNEQFF
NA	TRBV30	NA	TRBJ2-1	TGTGCCTGTCAGGTCTACAATGAGCAGTTCTTC	CACQVYNEQFF
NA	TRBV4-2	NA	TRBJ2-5	TGTGCCAGCAGCCAAGATATAGAGACCCAGTACTTC	CASSQDIETQYF
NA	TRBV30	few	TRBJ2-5	TGTGCCTGGAGCCCAAAGGACAGCCAAGAGACCCAGTACTTC	CAWSPKDSQETQYF
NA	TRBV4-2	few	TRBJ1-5	TGTGCCAGCAGCCAAGAGGGACTTGGGCCGAATAGCAATCAGCCCCAGCATTTT	CASSQEGLGPNSNQPQHF
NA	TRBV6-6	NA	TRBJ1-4	TGTGCCAGCAGTTACGGGCAGACAGCAACTAATGAAAAACTGTTTTTT	CASSYGQTATNEKLFF
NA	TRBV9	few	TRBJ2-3	TGTGCCAGCAGCCTTGCCGGGACCCCCACAGATACGCAGTATTTT	CASSLAGTPTDTQYF
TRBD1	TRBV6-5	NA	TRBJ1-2	TGTGCCAGCAGTAGGACAGGGAGGACCTATGGCTACACCTTC	CASSRTGRTYGYTF
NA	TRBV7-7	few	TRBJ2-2	TGTGCTAGCAGCTTGGGCCAGGGCCCGAACACCGGGGAGCTGTTTTTT	CASSLGQGPNTGELFF
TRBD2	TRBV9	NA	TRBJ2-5	TGTGCCAGCAGCGGACGGGACTACTACCAAGAGACCCAGTACTTC	CASSGRDYYQETQYF
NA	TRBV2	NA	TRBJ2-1	TGTGCCAGCAGTGTGCCAGGGGACCACAACAATGAGCAGTTCTTC	CASSVPGDHNNEQFF
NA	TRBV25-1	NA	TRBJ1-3	TGTGCCAGCAGGGAAGGGGGTCAAGGAAACACCATATATTTT	CASREGGQGNTIYF
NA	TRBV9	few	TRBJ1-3	TGTGCCAGCAGCGTAGACCACGCCGCCTCTGGAAACACCATATATTTT	CASSVDHAASGNTIYF
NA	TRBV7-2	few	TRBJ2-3	TGTGCCAGCAGCACCCGGGGCCCCGATACGCAGTATTTT	CASSTRGPDTQYF
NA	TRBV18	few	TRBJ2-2	TGTGCCAGCTCACCAGGACATTCGCCCGGGGAGCTGTTTTTT	CASSPGHSPGELFF
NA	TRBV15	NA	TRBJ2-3	TGTGCCACCAGCAGAGATTGGGGAGCGCAGTATTTT	CATSRDWGAQYF
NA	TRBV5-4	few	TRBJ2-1	TGTGCCAGCAGCTTGTCTTTATTGGAGAATGAGCAGTTCTTC	CASSLSLLENEQFF
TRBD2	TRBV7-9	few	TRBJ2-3	TGTGCCAGCAGCCAAGGACTAGCGGCAGATACGCAGTATTTT	CASSQGLAADTQYF
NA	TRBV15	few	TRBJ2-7	TGTGCCACCGGCCGAGACAGCGGGTACGAGCAGTACTTC	CATGRDSGYEQYF
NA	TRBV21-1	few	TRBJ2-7	TGTGCCAGCCGGACAGGGGGGATATACGAGCAGTACTTC	CASRTGGIYEQYF
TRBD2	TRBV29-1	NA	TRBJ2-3	TGCAGCGTTGATGGGGGGACCGGGACTAGCAGAAGCACAGATACGCAGTATTTT	CSVDGGTGTSRSTDTQYF
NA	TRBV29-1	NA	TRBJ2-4	TGCAGCGTTGAAAAGGCAACTCTAGAGAGGGCCATTCAGTACTTC	CSVEKATLERAIQYF
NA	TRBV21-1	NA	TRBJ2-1	TGTGCCAGCAGCCGCAACGGGACTAGCGGAGGCCATGAGCAGTTCTTC	CASSRNGTSGGHEQFF
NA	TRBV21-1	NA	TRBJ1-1	TGTGCCACCCCTGGTGCTTTCTTT	CATPGAFF
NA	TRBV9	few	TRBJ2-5	TGTGCCAGCAGCCGACTTGACATACTTCGGGAGACCCAGTACTTC	CASSRLDILRETQYF
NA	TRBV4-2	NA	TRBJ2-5	TGTGCCAGCAGCCAACTACTCGAAGAGACCCAGTACTTC	CASSQLLEETQYF
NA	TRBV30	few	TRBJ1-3	TGTGCCTGGAGTGTGGGGGCCTCTAACTCTGGAAACACCATATATTTT	CAWSVGASNSGNTIYF